This T cell receptor (beta chain) came from a study of response to subunit inactivated influenza vaccine. General study findings and limits: The authors proposed limited new T cell recruitment per seasonal influenza vaccination.

This clonotype has just a few counts. The antigen remains undetermined. Via MiXCR, TCRdb re-called the RT-PCR reads, giving one row per CDR3 protein. The table includes 800,000 or so distinct CDR3 sequences, 21% detected once. V shed 5 bases, J shed 11 bases, and the junction held 6 bases outside the gene matches. The CDR3 loop spans 12 amino acids. Germline V gene sequence: CDR1 SGHTA, CDR2 FQGNSA. The chain employs TRBV7-2 and TRBJ1-1; 9 nucleotides match TRBD1. This TCR derives from a man aged 50 to 59 who received an inactivated influenza vaccine. This specimen consisted of PBMCs from blood, obtained more than 4 days after vaccination. Here the CDR3 reads CASSRTGETAFF. For the CDR3, the DNA is TGTGCCAGCAGCCGGACAGGGGAAACGGCTTTCTTT.